The sequence of this TCR beta chain was determined in a study of tumor and adjacent non-tumor tissue in lung cancer. The overall study: Samples averaged about 4.3 million productive TCRbeta reads each.

With 4 bases clipped from V and 2 bases from J, the junction kept 2 bases outside the gene matches. CDR3 size: 15 residues. Germline-derived CDR1 and CDR2 are SGHRS and YFSETQ. The template was RNA from unsorted bulk tissue. A word on this clonotype: Antigen unknown. With a much larger clone just one base away, this may be a read error. A read error is likely, as this CDR3 ends without the conserved phenylalanine or tryptophan.

TCRbeta libraries were built with three rounds of nested PCR, modified from ARM-PCR. TCRdb processed the multiplex PCR reads anew with MiXCR; each CDR3 protein has one entry. This table holds around 70,000 distinct CDR3 sequences, 55% to 75% found once. Findings and limits, study-wide: Compared with tumor, normal lung showed significantly lower TCR diversity.

The chain joins TRBV5-1 to TRBJ2-7, with TRBD2 matching 14 bases. Sequences were obtained from lung tumor tissue. This receptor was obtained from a man aged 45-65 years with non-small cell lung cancer. This CDR3 reads CASSQTSGGAYEQYL. CDR3 bases: TGCGCCAGCAGCCAGACTAGCGGGGGGGCCTACGAGCAGTACTTA.